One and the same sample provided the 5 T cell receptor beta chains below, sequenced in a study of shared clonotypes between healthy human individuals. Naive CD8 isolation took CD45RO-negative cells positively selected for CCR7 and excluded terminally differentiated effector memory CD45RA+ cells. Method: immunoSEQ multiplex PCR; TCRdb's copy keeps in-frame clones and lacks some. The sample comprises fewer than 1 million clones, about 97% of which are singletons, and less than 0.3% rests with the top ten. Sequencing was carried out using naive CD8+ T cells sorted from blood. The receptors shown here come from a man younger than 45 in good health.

As DNA, the CDR3 is TGTGCCAGCAGCGTAGCAGGGGGGGCAGGCGAAAAACTGTTTTTT. Translated: CASSVAGGAGEKLFF. The chain is built from TRBV9 and TRBJ1-4, with TRBD1 matching 7 bases. The trim removed 0 bases at V and 8 bases at J, leaving 7 bases unmatched. This CDR3 has 15 amino acids. The V gene's germline CDR1 is SGDLS and CDR2 YYNGEE.

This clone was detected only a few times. As DNA, the CDR3 is TGTGCCAGCAGCTCTTATACCGGGACAGGGGACGGCTACACCTTC. This gives the protein CASSSYTGTGDGYTF. This sequence joins TRBV7-2 and TRBJ1-2, with 10 bases identical to TRBD1. With 4 bases clipped from V and 8 bases from J, the junction kept 10 bases outside the gene matches. CDR3 size: 15 residues. Germline loops: CDR1 SGHTA, CDR2 FQGNSA.

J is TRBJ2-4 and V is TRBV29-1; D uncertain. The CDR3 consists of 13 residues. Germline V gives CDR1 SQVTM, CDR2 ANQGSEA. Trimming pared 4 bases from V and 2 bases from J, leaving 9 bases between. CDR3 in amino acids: CSVVEATKNIQYF. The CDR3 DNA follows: TGCAGCGTTGTAGAAGCGACCAAAAACATTCAGTACTTC.

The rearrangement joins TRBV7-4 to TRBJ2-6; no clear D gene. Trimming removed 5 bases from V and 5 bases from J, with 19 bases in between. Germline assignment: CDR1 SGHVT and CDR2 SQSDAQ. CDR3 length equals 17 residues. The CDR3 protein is CASSNCSSQSRANVLTF. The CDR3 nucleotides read TGTGCCAGCAGCAATTGCAGCTCACAAAGTCGGGCCAACGTCCTGACTTTC. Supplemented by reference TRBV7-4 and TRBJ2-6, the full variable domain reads GAGVSQSPRYKVAKRGRDVALRCDSISGHVTLYWYRQTLGQGSEVLTYSQSDAQRDKSGRPSGRFSAERPERSVSTLKIQRTEQGDSAVYLCASSNCSSQSRANVLTFGAGSRLTVL.

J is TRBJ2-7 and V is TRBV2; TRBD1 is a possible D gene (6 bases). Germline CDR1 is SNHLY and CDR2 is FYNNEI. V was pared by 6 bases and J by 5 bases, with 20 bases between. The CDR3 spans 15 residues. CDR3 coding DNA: TGTGCCAGCAGATATCAGACAGGAAACCTGAACGAGCAGTACTTC. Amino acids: CASRYQTGNLNEQYF.